The TCR beta chain described here comes from a study of CD8 T cells in Susac syndrome. When the RNA was reverse transcribed, random hexamers were used with an input of roughly 0.5 to 1 ug. One entry per CDR3 protein results from TCRdb running MiXCR on the immunoSEQ multiplex PCR reads. The repertoire holds approximately 270,000 distinct CDR3 sequences, about 94% seen once, with approximately 0.07% in the top ten. A single count supports this clonotype. This CDR3 has 11 amino acids. Germline loops: CDR1 MNHNS, CDR2 SASEGT. The V gene lost 6 bases and the J gene lost 6 bases, with 9 bases spanning the gap.

V is TRBV6-1 and J is TRBJ2-7, with D perhaps matching TRBD1 or TRBD2 (6 bases each). The sequence was obtained from a human donor with multiple sclerosis. The sequencing input was CD4+ T cells from PBMCs. CDR3 sequence reads: CASRGGLEQYV. CDR3 in DNA: TGTGCCAGCAGAGGGGGGCTCGAGCAGTACGTC.